A single sample is the source of the 30 T cell receptor beta chains below, sequenced in a study of T cell repertoires in ileal Crohn's disease. Time point: inflamed ileum from the surgical specimen. This table comes from immunoSEQ multiplex PCR, and its TCRdb copy is limited to in-frame clones, with some not included. The table includes approximately 3,300 clones, approximately 93% detected once. The source material was ileal tissue. All receptors come from an adult with Crohn's disease.

The chain is built from TRBV5-1 and TRBJ1-1; no clear D. The V gene lost 1 base and the J gene lost 3 bases, with 10 bases spanning the gap. CDR1 is SGHRS and CDR2 is YFSETQ in the germline V gene. CDR3 length: 14 amino acids. The CDR3 nucleotides read TGCGCCAGCAGCTTGCTGGGATTGGACACTGAAGCTTTCTTT. It codes for CASSLLGLDTEAFF.

The chain carries TRBV7-2 and TRBJ2-5, with unresolved D. Germline values: CDR1 SGHTA, CDR2 FQGNSA. Trimming cost V 5 bases and J 5 bases, with 12 bases left between them. The CDR3 contains 13 residues. CDR3 amino acids: CASSPRRMETQYF. The DNA of the CDR3 is TGTGCCAGCAGCCCAAGACGGATGGAGACCCAGTACTTC.

This chain uses TRBV6-5 with TRBJ1-2, with no clear D. There are 12 residues in the CDR3. The germline V gene encodes CDR1 MNHEY and CDR2 SVGAGI. V lost 3 bases and J lost 6, with 8 bases in between. This chain's CDR3 is CASSYRGHGYTF. Written as DNA, the CDR3 is TGTGCCAGCAGTTATCGAGGCCATGGCTACACCTTC.

The chain links TRBV7-8 to TRBJ2-7, with 10 bases identical to TRBD1. Germline CDR1 reads SGHVS; CDR2 reads FQNEAQ. The CDR3 covers 18 residues. V lost 3 bases and J lost 3; bases outside the gene matches: 14. This chain's CDR3 is CASSFFRTGGTSSYEQYF. CDR3 in DNA: TGTGCCAGCAGCTTCTTCCGGACAGGGGGAACTTCAAGCTACGAGCAGTACTTC.

The rearrangement uses TRBV7-2 and TRBJ1-1; D gene unclear. Germline V lookup: CDR1 SGHTA, CDR2 FQGNSA. This CDR3 is 15 amino acids long. Between the trimmed V and J ends, which lost 1 base and 7 bases, there was a span of 16 bases. DNA of the CDR3: TGTGCCAGCAGCTTAGGAGTGGGGTTCTCGTTTGAAGCTTTCTTT. Its translation is CASSLGVGFSFEAFF.

The genes are TRBV15 and TRBJ1-2; D perhaps matches TRBD1 (5 bases). The ends were cut back, 0 bases at V and 2 bases at J, with 10 bases in the middle. The CDR3 loop spans 15 amino acids. CDR1 is LNHNV and CDR2 is YYDKDF in the germline V gene (reference sequence). The CDR3 DNA follows: TGTGCCACCAGCAGAGAGGGCGCAGGGAACTATGGCTACACCTTC. Its translation is CATSREGAGNYGYTF. Supplemented by reference TRBV15 and TRBJ1-2, the full variable domain reads DAMVIQNPRYQVTQFGKPVTLSCSQTLNHNVMYWYQQKSSQAPKLLFHYYDKDFNNEADTPDNFQSRRPNTSFCFLDIRSPGLGDTAMYLCATSREGAGNYGYTFGSGTRLTVV.

This chain joins TRBV6-6 and TRBJ1-1; tentatively, D is TRBD1 (6 bases). V lost 2 bases and J 7 bases, leaving 17 bases between the germline ends. The CDR3 contains 15 residues. Per the germline V gene, CDR1 is MNHNY and CDR2 is SVGAGI (reference sequence). CDR3 coding DNA: TGTGCCAGCAGTTACGGCAGGGGAATTTTGAGTGAAGCTTTCTTT. Its protein product is CASSYGRGILSEAFF.

The chain has TRBV28 and TRBJ1-1; D gene uncertain. The CDR3 has 14 residues. Trimming removed 5 bases from V and 0 bases from J, with 10 bases in between. Germline CDR1 MDHEN, CDR2 SYDVKM. CDR3 in amino acids: CASSLTPLNTEAFF. In DNA form, the CDR3 reads TGTGCCAGCAGTCTCACCCCCTTGAACACTGAAGCTTTCTTT.

The CDR3: CASSPVQNTEAFF. DNA of the CDR3: TGTGCCAGCTCACCGGTGCAGAACACTGAAGCTTTCTTT. The genes are TRBV18 and TRBJ1-1; D ambiguous. The CDR3 is 13 residues long. The germline V gene encodes CDR1 KGHSH and CDR2 LQKENI. The V end lost 3 bases, the J end lost 1 base, and 6 bases lay between the germline ends.

The chain combines TRBV19 with TRBJ1-1; possibly TRBD1 for D (6 bases). The V and J ends lost 1 base and 10 bases respectively, with 16 bases between them. The CDR3 sequence is 14 residues long. Per germline, CDR1 LNHDA and CDR2 SQIVND (reference sequence). CDR3 region: CASSIGHRAVRAFF. The CDR3 DNA is TGTGCCAGTAGTATAGGCCACAGGGCCGTGAGAGCTTTCTTT.

This clone was seen just once. The V and J genes are TRBV4-3 and TRBJ2-1; 10 nucleotides match TRBD2. This CDR3 has 18 amino acids. CDR1 LGHNA and CDR2 YSLEER come from the germline V gene. The V and J ends lost 1 base and 4 bases, in that order; junction bases with no gene match: 10. In nucleotides, the CDR3 is TGCGCCAGCAGCCAAGTCATTAGCGGGGGGTTATCTTACAATGAGCAGTTCTTC. Protein sequence: CASSQVISGGLSYNEQFF.

In nucleotides, the CDR3 is TGTGCCAGCAGCTTAGGAGGTCCCAGATATACGCAGTATTTT. Protein sequence: CASSLGGPRYTQYF. V and J are TRBV11-3 and TRBJ2-3; D gene unclear. The V gene's germline CDR1 is SGHNT and CDR2 YENEEA. This CDR3 contains 14 residues. Deletions cut 1 base from V and 7 bases from J, with 12 bases between.

CDR3 in amino acids: CASSGPDQPQHF. CDR3 in DNA: TGTGCCAGCAGCGGACCTGATCAGCCCCAGCATTTT. The chain recombines TRBV6-6 with TRBJ1-5; D call uncertain. Germline loops: CDR1 MNHNY, CDR2 SVGAGI (reference sequence). The CDR3 totals 12 residues. Deletions cut 6 bases from V and 5 bases from J, with 8 bases between.

The rearrangement uses TRBV10-1 and TRBJ2-1; no definite D call. V was cut by 0 bases and J by 2 bases, with 11 bases left in between. This CDR3 has 16 residues. The V gene's germline CDR1 is WNHNN and CDR2 SYGVQD (reference sequence). CDR3 amino acids: CASSESLRPPYNEQFF. CDR3 DNA sequence: TGCGCCAGCAGTGAGTCGCTTAGGCCCCCCTACAATGAGCAGTTCTTC.

The chain is built from TRBV5-1 and TRBJ1-1; D is unresolved. V was cut by 5 bases and J by 1 base, with 9 bases left in between. Germline loops: CDR1 SGHRS, CDR2 YFSETQ. This CDR3 comprises 13 residues. CDR3 DNA sequence: TGCGCCAGCAGTGTGGTTTCGAACACTGAAGCTTTCTTT. This sequence encodes CASSVVSNTEAFF.

The J gene is TRBJ2-1, the V gene TRBV7-6; D is possibly TRBD1 (6 bases). V lost 4 bases and J lost 0, with 10 bases in between. The germline V gene has CDR1 SGHVS and CDR2 FNYEAQ. This CDR3 has 15 residues. The chain's CDR3 is CASSSSTGSYNEQFF. CDR3 in DNA: TGTGCCAGCAGCTCATCGACAGGCTCCTACAATGAGCAGTTCTTC.

The sample holds one count of this clone. The chain carries TRBV21-1 and TRBJ1-5; the table gives TRBD1 as D, unverified against the DNA. TRBV21-1 corresponds to a pseudogene. This CDR3 region has 23 residues. CDR3 amino acids: CASSKKGGTGGGEGNYSNQPQHF. The CDR3 DNA reads TGTGCCAGCAGCAAAAAAGGGGGGACAGGGGGCGGTGAGGGCAATTATAGCAATCAGCCCCAGCATTTT.

The genes are TRBV30 and TRBJ1-5; TRBD1 is a possible D gene (6 bases). The CDR3 totals 14 residues. Germline CDR1 reads GTSNPN; CDR2 reads SVGIG (reference sequence). V gave up 0 bases and J gave up 11 bases, with 17 bases separating them. CDR3 amino acids: CAWSVPKGQGAQHF. For the CDR3, the DNA is TGTGCCTGGAGTGTACCAAAGGGACAAGGAGCCCAGCATTTT. Full variable domain (outside the CDR3, taken from reference TRBV30 and TRBJ1-5): SQTIHQWPATLVQPVGSPLSLECTVEGTSNPNLYWYRQAAGRGLQLLFYSVGIGQISSEVPQNLSASRPQDRQFILSSKKLLLSDSGFYLCAWSVPKGQGAQHFGDGTRLSIL.

The rearrangement links TRBV30 to TRBJ1-3; D is ambiguous. The CDR3 is 14 amino acids. The V gene lost 0 bases and the J gene lost 3 bases, with 9 bases spanning the gap. CDR1 and CDR2 (germline): GTSNPN, SVGIG (reference sequence). CDR3 nucleotides: TGTGCCTGGAGTGTAAGGAGCGGTGGAAACACCATATATTTT. Translated: CAWSVRSGGNTIYF. Together with reference TRBV30 and TRBJ1-3, the CDR3 gives the full variable domain: SQTIHQWPATLVQPVGSPLSLECTVEGTSNPNLYWYRQAAGRGLQLLFYSVGIGQISSEVPQNLSASRPQDRQFILSSKKLLLSDSGFYLCAWSVRSGGNTIYFGEGSWLTVV.

The chain recombines TRBV6-5 with TRBJ2-2; 12 nucleotides align to TRBD2. Germline CDR1 is MNHEY and CDR2 is SVGAGI. This CDR3 comprises 16 residues. J gave up 5 bases and V 4 bases, and 5 bases lay outside the gene matches. CDR3 DNA: TGTGCCAGCAGTTTACTAGCGGGGGGAGGAACCGGGGAGCTGTTTTTT. Amino acids: CASSLLAGGGTGELFF.

This clone was observed once. CDR3 DNA: TGTGCCAGCAGTTCAGTACACAGGAATGAAAAACTGTTTTTT. Protein: CASSSVHRNEKLFF. This chain connects TRBV6-6 to TRBJ1-4; maybe TRBD1 (5 bases). The V end lost 4 bases, the J end lost 5 bases, and 11 bases lay between the germline ends. The germline V gene has CDR1 MNHNY and CDR2 SVGAGI (reference sequence). The CDR3 covers 14 residues.

In its sample, this clone was seen once. The chain is built from TRBV18 and TRBJ2-3; 7 bases align to TRBD1. Per the germline V gene, CDR1 is KGHSH and CDR2 is LQKENI. The CDR3 consists of 15 residues. Germline trimming cut 3 bases from V and 3 bases from J; bases unmatched to any gene: 6. This CDR3 is CASSPNRQGTDTQYF. CDR3 sequence (DNA): TGTGCCAGCTCACCCAATCGACAGGGAACAGATACGCAGTATTTT.

The J gene is TRBJ2-1, the V gene TRBV28; D might be TRBD1 (6 bases). This CDR3 has 12 residues. V was shortened by 6 bases and J by 14 bases, with 17 bases between the two germline ends. Germline V gene lookup returns CDR1 MDHEN and CDR2 SYDVKM. This chain's CDR3 is CASRLDRSREFF. The CDR3 DNA sequence: TGTGCCAGCAGACTCGACAGGTCAAGGGAGTTCTTC.

The chain uses TRBV29-1 and TRBJ2-2; D not resolved. This CDR3 spans 13 amino acids. The germline V gene encodes CDR1 SQVTM and CDR2 ANQGSEA. V was trimmed by 4 bases and J by 0 bases, leaving 6 bases between them. The DNA of the CDR3 is TGCAGCGTTGCCAGGCCGAACACCGGGGAGCTGTTTTTT. Translated, it gives CSVARPNTGELFF.

This clone appeared a single time. The chain has TRBV14 and TRBJ2-3; D unresolved. V was clipped by 0 bases and J by 3 bases, with 25 bases between them. CDR3 length: 20 amino acids. Germline loops: CDR1 SGHDN, CDR2 FVKESK. The CDR3 DNA reads TGTGCCAGCAGCCAAGAAGACCCCTTACCGTCCTCCTTCATGACAGATACGCAGTATTTT. Its protein is CASSQEDPLPSSFMTDTQYF.

Here the CDR3 DNA reads TGCGCCAGCAGCTTAAGTGGAACCTACGAGCAGTACTTC. It encodes CASSLSGTYEQYF. The chain has TRBV5-1 and TRBJ2-7; D unresolved. Germline V gene lookup returns CDR1 SGHRS and CDR2 YFSETQ. V lost 2 bases to trimming and J lost 2 bases, with 8 bases between them. This CDR3 region has 13 residues.

This chain connects TRBV21-1 to TRBJ2-3; the table gives TRBD2 as D, unverified against the DNA. TRBV21-1 counts as a pseudogene. The CDR3 covers 17 residues. The CDR3 DNA is TGTGCCAGCATTGGTAGCGGGGGCCTCAATCTCACAGATACGCAGTATTTT. Amino acids: CASIGSGGLNLTDTQYF.

The CDR3 protein is CASGTRDSLTDTQYF. The CDR3 bases are TGTGCCAGCGGGACTCGGGACTCTCTCACAGATACGCAGTATTTT. The V gene is TRBV5-6, the J gene TRBJ2-3; a weak D match, TRBD2 (6 bases). This CDR3 spans 15 amino acids. V was shortened by 7 bases and J by 2 bases, with 17 bases between the two germline ends. From germline, CDR1 is SGHDT and CDR2 YYEEEE.

This clone occurred once. The chain joins TRBV11-1 to TRBJ2-5; TRBD1 is a possible D gene (5 bases). V gave up 6 bases and J gave up 5 bases, with 19 bases separating them. The CDR3 loop spans 15 amino acids. The germline V gene has CDR1 SGHAT and CDR2 FQDESV (reference sequence). CDR3 nucleotides: TGTGCCAGCAGTCCAGGCTCAGGGTCAGGGGAGACCCAGTACTTC. Translated, it gives CASSPGSGSGETQYF.

This chain joins TRBV9 and TRBJ1-4; 7 positions match TRBD1. Per the germline V gene, CDR1 is SGDLS and CDR2 is YYNGEE. CDR3 size: 14 residues. V lost 3 bases and J lost 8; bases outside the gene matches: 7. The CDR3 reads CASSGGTVGEKLFF. DNA of the CDR3: TGTGCCAGCAGCGGGGGGACAGTTGGGGAAAAACTGTTTTTT.